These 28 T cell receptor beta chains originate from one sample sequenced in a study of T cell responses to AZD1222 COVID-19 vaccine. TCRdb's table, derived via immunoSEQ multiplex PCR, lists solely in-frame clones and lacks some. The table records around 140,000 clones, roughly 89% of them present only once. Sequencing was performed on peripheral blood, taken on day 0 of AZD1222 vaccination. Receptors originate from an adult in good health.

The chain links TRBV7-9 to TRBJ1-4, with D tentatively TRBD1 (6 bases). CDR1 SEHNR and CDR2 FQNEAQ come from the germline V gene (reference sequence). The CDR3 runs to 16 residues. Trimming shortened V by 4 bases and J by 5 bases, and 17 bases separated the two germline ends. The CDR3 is CASSSTPGQQNEKLFF. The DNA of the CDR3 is TGTGCCAGCAGCTCTACACCGGGACAACAAAATGAAAAACTGTTTTTT. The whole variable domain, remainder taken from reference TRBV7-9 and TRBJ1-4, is DTGVSQNPRHKITKRGQNVTFRCDPISEHNRLYWYRQTLGQGPEFLTYFQNEAQLEKSRLLSDRFSAERPKGSFSTLEIQRTEQGDSAMYLCASSSTPGQQNEKLFFGSGTQLSVL.

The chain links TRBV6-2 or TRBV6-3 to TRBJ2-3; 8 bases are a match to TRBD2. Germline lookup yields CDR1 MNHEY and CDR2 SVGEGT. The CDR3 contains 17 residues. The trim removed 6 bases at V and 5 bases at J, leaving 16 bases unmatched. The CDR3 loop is CASSPVFAGGGLDTQYF. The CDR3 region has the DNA TGTGCCAGCAGCCCCGTTTTTGCCGGGGGGGGGCTAGATACGCAGTATTTT.

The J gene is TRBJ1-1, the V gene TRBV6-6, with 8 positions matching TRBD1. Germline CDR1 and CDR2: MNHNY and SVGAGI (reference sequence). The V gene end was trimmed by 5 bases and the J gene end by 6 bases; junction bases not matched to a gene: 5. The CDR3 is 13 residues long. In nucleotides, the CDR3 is TGTGCCAGCAGTCAGACAGGGGTCCCTGAAGCTTTCTTT. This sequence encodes CASSQTGVPEAFF.

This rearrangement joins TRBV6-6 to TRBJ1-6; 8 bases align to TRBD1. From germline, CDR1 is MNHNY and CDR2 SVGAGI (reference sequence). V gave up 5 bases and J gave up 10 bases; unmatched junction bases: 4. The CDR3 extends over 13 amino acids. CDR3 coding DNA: TGTGCCAGCAGTCGAGGACAGGGCTCACCCCTCCACTTT. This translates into CASSRGQGSPLHF.

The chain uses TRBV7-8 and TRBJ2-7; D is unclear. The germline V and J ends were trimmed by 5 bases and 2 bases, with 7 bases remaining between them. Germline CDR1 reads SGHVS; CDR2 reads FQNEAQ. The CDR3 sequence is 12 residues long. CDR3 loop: CASSRQTYEQYF. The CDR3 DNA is TGTGCCAGCAGCCGACAAACCTACGAGCAGTACTTC.

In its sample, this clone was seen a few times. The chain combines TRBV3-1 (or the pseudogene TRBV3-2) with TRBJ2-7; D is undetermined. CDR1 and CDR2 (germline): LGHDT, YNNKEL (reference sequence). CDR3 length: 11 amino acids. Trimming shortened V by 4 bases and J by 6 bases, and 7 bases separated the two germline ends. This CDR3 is CASSLKAEQYF. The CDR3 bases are TGTGCCAGCAGCCTAAAGGCCGAGCAGTACTTC.

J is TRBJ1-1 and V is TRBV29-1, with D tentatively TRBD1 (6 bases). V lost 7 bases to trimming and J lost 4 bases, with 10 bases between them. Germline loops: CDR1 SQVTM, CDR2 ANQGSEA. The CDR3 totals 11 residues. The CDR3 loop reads CSATGSTEAFF. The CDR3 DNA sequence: TGCAGCGCCACAGGGTCCACTGAAGCTTTCTTT.

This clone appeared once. CDR3 nucleotides: TGTGCCACCAGTGACCCGAGGACAGGGGATCGTGAGCAGTTCTTC. Translation gives CATSDPRTGDREQFF. The chain employs TRBV24-1 and TRBJ2-1; TRBD1 matches 9 bases. V shed 4 bases, J shed 9 bases, and the junction held 9 bases outside the gene matches. CDR1 and CDR2 (germline): KGHDR, SFDVKD. The CDR3 contains 15 residues.

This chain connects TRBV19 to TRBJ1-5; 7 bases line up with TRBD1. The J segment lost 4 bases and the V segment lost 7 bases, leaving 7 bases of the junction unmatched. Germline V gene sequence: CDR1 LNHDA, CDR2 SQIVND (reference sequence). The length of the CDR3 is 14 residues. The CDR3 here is CASTWGQSNQPQHF. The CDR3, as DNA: TGTGCCAGTACGTGGGGACAGAGTAATCAGCCCCAGCATTTT. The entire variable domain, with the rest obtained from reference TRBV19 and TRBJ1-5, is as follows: DGGITQSPKYLFRKEGQNVTLSCEQNLNHDAMYWYRQDPGQGLRLIYYSQIVNDFQKGDIAEGYSVSREKKESFPLTVTSAQKNPTAFYLCASTWGQSNQPQHFGDGTRLSIL.

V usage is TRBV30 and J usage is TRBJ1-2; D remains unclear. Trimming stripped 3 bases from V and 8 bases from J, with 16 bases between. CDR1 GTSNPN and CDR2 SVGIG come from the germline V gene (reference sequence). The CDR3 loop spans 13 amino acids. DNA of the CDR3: TGTGCCTGGAGCCGAGGGAGTCCTTTGGGCTACACCTTC. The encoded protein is CAWSRGSPLGYTF.

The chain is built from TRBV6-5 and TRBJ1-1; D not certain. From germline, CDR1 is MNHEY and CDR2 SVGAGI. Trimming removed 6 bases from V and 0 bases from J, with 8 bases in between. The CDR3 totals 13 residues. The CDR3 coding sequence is TGTGCCAGCAGCCTCGGGTTGAACACTGAAGCTTTCTTT. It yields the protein CASSLGLNTEAFF.

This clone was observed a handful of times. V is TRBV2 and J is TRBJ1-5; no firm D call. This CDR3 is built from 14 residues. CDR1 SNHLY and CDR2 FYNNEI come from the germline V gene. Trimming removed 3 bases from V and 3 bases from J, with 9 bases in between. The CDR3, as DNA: TGTGCCAGCAGTGACAAAGGACCCAATCAGCCCCAGCATTTT. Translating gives CASSDKGPNQPQHF. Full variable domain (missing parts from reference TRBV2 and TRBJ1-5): EPEVTQTPSHQVTQMGQEVILRCVPISNHLYFYWYRQILGQKVEFLVSFYNNEISEKSEIFDDQFSVERPDGSNFTLKIRSTKLEDSAMYFCASSDKGPNQPQHFGDGTRLSIL.

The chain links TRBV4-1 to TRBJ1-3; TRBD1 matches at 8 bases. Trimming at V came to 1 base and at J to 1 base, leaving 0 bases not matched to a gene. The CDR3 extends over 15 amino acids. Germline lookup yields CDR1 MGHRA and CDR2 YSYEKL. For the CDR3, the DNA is TGCGCCAGCAGCCAAGGACAGGGGTCTGGAAACACCATATATTTT. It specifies CASSQGQGSGNTIYF.

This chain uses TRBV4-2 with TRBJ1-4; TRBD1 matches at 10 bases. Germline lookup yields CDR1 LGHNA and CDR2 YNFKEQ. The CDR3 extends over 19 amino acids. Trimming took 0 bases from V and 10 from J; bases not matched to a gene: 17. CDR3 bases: TGTGCCAGCAGCCAAGATAAGGGGACAGGGGATATATTTTCTGGAAAACTGTTTTTT. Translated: CASSQDKGTGDIFSGKLFF.

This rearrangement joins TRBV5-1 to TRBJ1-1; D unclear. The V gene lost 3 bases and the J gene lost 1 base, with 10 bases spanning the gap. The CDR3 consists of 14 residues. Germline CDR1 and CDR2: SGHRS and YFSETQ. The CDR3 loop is CASSSISGNTEAFF. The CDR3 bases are TGCGCCAGCAGCTCGATTTCGGGGAACACTGAAGCTTTCTTT.

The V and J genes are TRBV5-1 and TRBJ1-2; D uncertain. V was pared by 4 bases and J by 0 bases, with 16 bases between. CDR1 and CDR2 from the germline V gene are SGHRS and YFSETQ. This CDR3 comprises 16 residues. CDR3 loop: CASSVLGGGTNYGYTF. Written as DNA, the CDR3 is TGCGCCAGCAGCGTGTTGGGTGGAGGCACTAACTATGGCTACACCTTC. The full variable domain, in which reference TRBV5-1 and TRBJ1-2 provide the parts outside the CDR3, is KAGVTQTPRYLIKTRGQQVTLSCSPISGHRSVSWYQQTPGQGLQFLFEYFSETQRNKGNFPGRFSGRQFSNSRSEMNVSTLELGDSALYLCASSVLGGGTNYGYTFGSGTRLTVV.

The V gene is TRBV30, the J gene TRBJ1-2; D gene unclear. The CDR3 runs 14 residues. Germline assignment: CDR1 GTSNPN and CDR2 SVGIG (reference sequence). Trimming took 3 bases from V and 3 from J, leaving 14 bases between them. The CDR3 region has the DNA TGTGCCTGGAGCCCTGCGGCAGGAGACTATGGCTACACCTTC. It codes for CAWSPAAGDYGYTF.

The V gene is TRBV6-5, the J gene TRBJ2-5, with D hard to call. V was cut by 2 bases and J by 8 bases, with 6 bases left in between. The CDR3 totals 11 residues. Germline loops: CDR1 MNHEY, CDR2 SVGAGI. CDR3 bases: TGTGCCAGCAGTTACGCCGGAACCCAGTACTTC. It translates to CASSYAGTQYF.

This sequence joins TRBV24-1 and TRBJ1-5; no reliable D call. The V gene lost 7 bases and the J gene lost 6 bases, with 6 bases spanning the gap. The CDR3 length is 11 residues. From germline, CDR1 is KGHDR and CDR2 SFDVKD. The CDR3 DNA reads TGTGCCACCAGCCCAAGTCAGCCCCAGCATTTT. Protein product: CATSPSQPQHF.

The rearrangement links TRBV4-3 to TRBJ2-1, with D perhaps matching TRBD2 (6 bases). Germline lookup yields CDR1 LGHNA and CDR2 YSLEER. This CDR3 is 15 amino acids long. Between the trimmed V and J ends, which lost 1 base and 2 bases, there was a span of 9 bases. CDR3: CASSQARGAYNEQFF. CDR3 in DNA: TGCGCCAGCAGCCAAGCGCGGGGCGCCTACAATGAGCAGTTCTTC.

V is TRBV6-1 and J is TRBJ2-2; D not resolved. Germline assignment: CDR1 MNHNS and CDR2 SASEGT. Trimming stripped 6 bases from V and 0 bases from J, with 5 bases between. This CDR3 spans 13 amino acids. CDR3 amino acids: CASSPANTGELFF. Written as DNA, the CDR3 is TGTGCCAGCAGCCCGGCGAACACCGGGGAGCTGTTTTTT.

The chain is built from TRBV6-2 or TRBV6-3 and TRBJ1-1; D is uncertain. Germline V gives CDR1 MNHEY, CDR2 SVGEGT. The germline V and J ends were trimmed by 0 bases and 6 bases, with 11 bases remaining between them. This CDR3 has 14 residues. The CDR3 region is CASSYSKVGPEAFF. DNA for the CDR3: TGTGCCAGCAGTTACTCAAAGGTTGGGCCTGAAGCTTTCTTT.

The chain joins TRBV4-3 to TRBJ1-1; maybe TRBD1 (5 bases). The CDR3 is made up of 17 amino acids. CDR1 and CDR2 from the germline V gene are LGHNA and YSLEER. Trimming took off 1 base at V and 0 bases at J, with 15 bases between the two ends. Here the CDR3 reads CASSQGGAGPMNTEAFF. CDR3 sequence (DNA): TGCGCCAGCAGCCAAGGCGGAGCAGGGCCCATGAACACTGAAGCTTTCTTT.

In nucleotides, the CDR3 is TGTGCCTGGATCTCCCAGGGGGCTTTCTCTGGGGCCAACGTCCTGACTTTC. Translating it yields CAWISQGAFSGANVLTF. The chain couples TRBV30 to TRBJ2-6; 8 bases are a match to TRBD1. This CDR3 is 17 amino acids long. The germline gives CDR1 GTSNPN, CDR2 SVGIG (reference sequence). V lost 4 bases, J lost 0 bases, and 8 bases stayed unmatched.

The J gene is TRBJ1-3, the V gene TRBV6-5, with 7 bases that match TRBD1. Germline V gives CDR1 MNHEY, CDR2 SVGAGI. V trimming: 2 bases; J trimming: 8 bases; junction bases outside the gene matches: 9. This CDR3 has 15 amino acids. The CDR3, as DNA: TGTGCCAGCAGTTACGCCAGACAGGGTTGGGACACCATATATTTT. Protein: CASSYARQGWDTIYF.

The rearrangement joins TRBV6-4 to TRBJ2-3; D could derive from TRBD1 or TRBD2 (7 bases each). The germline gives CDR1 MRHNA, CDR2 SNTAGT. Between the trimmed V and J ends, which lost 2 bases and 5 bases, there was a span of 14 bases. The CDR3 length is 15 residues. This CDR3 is CASSDAGGAVDTQYF. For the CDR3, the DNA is TGTGCCAGCAGTGACGCAGGGGGGGCCGTAGATACGCAGTATTTT.

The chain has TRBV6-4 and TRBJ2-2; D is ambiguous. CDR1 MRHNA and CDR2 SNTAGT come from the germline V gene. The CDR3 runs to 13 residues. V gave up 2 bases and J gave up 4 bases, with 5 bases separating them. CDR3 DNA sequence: TGTGCCAGCAGTGACGGGTTCACCGGGGAGCTGTTTTTT. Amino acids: CASSDGFTGELFF.

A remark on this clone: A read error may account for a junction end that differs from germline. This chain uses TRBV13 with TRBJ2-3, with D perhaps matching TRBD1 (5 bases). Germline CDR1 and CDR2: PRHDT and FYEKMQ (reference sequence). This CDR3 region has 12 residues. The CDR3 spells CASSLGVNTQYF. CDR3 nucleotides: TGTGCCAGCAGTTTAGGGGTGAATACGCAGTATTTT.